The next 25 T cell receptor beta chains were all read from a single sample in a study of spatial heterogeneity in lung cancer. In TCRdb, the 5' RACE reads were re-called with MiXCR into one record per CDR3 protein. The sample gives 40,000 to 45,000 distinct CDR3 sequences, roughly 7% of which show up once; about 40% is in the top ten. Sample time point: sample taken at primary tumor resection. Tumor, nontumor lung or frozen PBMC supplied whole RNA that was sequenced unsorted. The sample was PBMCs, taken at surgery. The receptors here all came from a female donor with early-stage non-small cell lung cancer.

This clonotype was counted at least ten times. The V call is TRBV12-3 or TRBV12-4, the J call TRBJ1-5; tentative D call: TRBD1 (5 bases). This CDR3 region has 15 residues. Trimming removed 5 bases at V and 3 bases at J, with 14 bases between. The CDR3 nucleotides read TGTGCCAGCAGTCTAGGGACCCTTCTCAATCAGCCCCAGCATTTT. It yields the protein CASSLGTLLNQPQHF.

This clonotype was observed a handful of times. This chain uses TRBV15 with TRBJ2-7, with TRBD2 as a possible D gene (5 bases). V was pared by 0 bases and J by 2 bases, with 11 bases between. From germline, CDR1 is LNHNV and CDR2 YYDKDF (reference sequence). The CDR3 length is 15 residues. CDR3 DNA: TGTGCCACCAGCAGAGAAAGAGGGTTTACCTACGAGCAGTACTTC. Translation gives CATSRERGFTYEQYF. The whole variable domain, remainder taken from reference TRBV15 and TRBJ2-7, is DAMVIQNPRYQVTQFGKPVTLSCSQTLNHNVMYWYQQKSSQAPKLLFHYYDKDFNNEADTPDNFQSRRPNTSFCFLDIRSPGLGDTAMYLCATSRERGFTYEQYFGPGTRLTVT.

The chain uses TRBV29-1 and TRBJ2-7, with 7 nucleotides matching TRBD2. Trimming cost V 3 bases and J 12 bases; bases outside gene matches: 11. CDR3 length equals 12 residues. The germline V gene has CDR1 SQVTM and CDR2 ANQGSEA. DNA for the CDR3: TGCAGCGTTGAGAGCGGGGATGGGGTTGGGTACTTC. This gives the protein CSVESGDGVGYF.

This chain joins TRBV7-9 and TRBJ1-1; no firm D call. Per the germline V gene, CDR1 is SEHNR and CDR2 is FQNEAQ (reference sequence). The CDR3 extends over 13 amino acids. The ends were cut back, 3 bases at V and 3 bases at J, with 8 bases in the middle. In DNA form, the CDR3 reads TGTGCCAGCAGCTTCTCGTGGGACACTGAAGCTTTCTTT. Amino acids: CASSFSWDTEAFF. The complete variable domain, with remaining parts taken from reference TRBV7-9 and TRBJ1-1, reads DTGVSQNPRHKITKRGQNVTFRCDPISEHNRLYWYRQTLGQGPEFLTYFQNEAQLEKSRLLSDRFSAERPKGSFSTLEIQRTEQGDSAMYLCASSFSWDTEAFFGQGTRLTVV.

This clonotype was seen at least ten times. The chain links TRBV28 to TRBJ1-1; 7 bases line up with TRBD1. V was clipped by 6 bases and J by 3 bases; unmatched bases: 10. Germline values: CDR1 MDHEN, CDR2 SYDVKM. This CDR3 spans 15 amino acids. The CDR3 sequence is CASSPGGTVDTEAFF. CDR3 coding DNA: TGTGCCAGCAGCCCTGGGGGGACAGTGGACACTGAAGCTTTCTTT.

The chain combines TRBV6-5 with TRBJ2-7, with 9 bases that match TRBD2. Germline V gene data show CDR1 as MNHEY and CDR2 as SVGAGI. The CDR3 length is 15 residues. J lost 6 bases, V lost 6 bases, and 12 bases had no gene match. This CDR3 is CASSMGRGGPSEQYF. CDR3 bases: TGTGCCAGCAGCATGGGGCGGGGGGGCCCTAGCGAGCAGTACTTC.

This clonotype was counted only a few times. J is TRBJ2-1 and V is TRBV6-5; possibly TRBD2 for D (6 bases). The CDR3 runs 16 residues. V dropped 8 bases and J dropped 0 bases, with 17 bases sitting between them. CDR1 and CDR2 (germline): MNHEY, SVGAGI. CDR3 bases: TGTGCCAGCGGAAGGTGGGACTTCGACTCCTACAATGAGCAGTTCTTC. Translating it yields CASGRWDFDSYNEQFF.

This clonotype has a handful of counts. The genes are TRBV2 and TRBJ2-5; TRBD2 matches at 12 bases. The V gene end was trimmed by 5 bases and the J gene end by 4 bases; junction bases not matched to a gene: 8. The germline V gene encodes CDR1 SNHLY and CDR2 FYNNEI. The CDR3 spans 16 residues. The CDR3 sequence: CASSTPSGGAGETQYF. CDR3 nucleotides: TGTGCCAGCAGTACCCCTAGCGGGGGGGCCGGAGAGACCCAGTACTTC.

This clonotype was found many times. V is TRBV5-1 and J is TRBJ1-5, with unresolved D. The V end was cut by 0 bases, the J end by 7 bases, with 11 bases between. The germline V gene encodes CDR1 SGHRS and CDR2 YFSETQ. The CDR3 has 14 amino acids. CDR3 sequence reads: CASSLEGYGQPQHF. The CDR3 region has the DNA TGCGCCAGCAGCTTGGAAGGGTATGGGCAGCCCCAGCATTTT.

The sample holds many counts of this clonotype. V gene TRBV20-1 combines with J gene TRBJ2-3; 10 nucleotides agree with TRBD2. The CDR3 is made up of 13 amino acids. CDR1 and CDR2 (germline): DFQATT, SNEGSKA (reference sequence). Germline trimming cut 4 bases from V and 6 bases from J; bases unmatched to any gene: 4. The CDR3 sequence is CSANPAGGDTQYF. The CDR3 DNA is TGCAGTGCTAACCCAGCGGGGGGGGATACGCAGTATTTT.

The rearrangement uses TRBV7-6 and TRBJ2-7; D perhaps matches TRBD2 (5 bases). CDR1 SGHVS and CDR2 FNYEAQ come from the germline V gene. V was cut by 3 bases and J by 7 bases, with 10 bases left in between. The length of the CDR3 is 12 residues. The CDR3 DNA reads as TGTGCCAGCAGCTTTGTTCCGGGGGAGCAGTACTTC. Residues: CASSFVPGEQYF.

CDR3 bases: TGCAGTGCTAGCCCCCCGCGGCAGGGGTCAGATACGCAGTATTTT. Its protein is CSASPPRQGSDTQYF. The genes are TRBV20-1 and TRBJ2-3; D is perhaps TRBD1 (6 bases). Germline V lookup: CDR1 DFQATT, CDR2 SNEGSKA (reference sequence). The ends were cut back, 3 bases at V and 4 bases at J, with 17 bases in the middle. The CDR3 spans 15 residues.

This chain joins TRBV10-2 and TRBJ2-1, with D tentatively TRBD2 (6 bases). V was clipped by 1 base and J by 9 bases, with 10 bases between them. CDR1 and CDR2 (germline): WSHSY, SAAADI. The CDR3 sequence is 13 residues long. The CDR3 here is CASSEFTSIEQFF. The CDR3 DNA reads TGCGCCAGCAGTGAGTTTACTAGCATTGAGCAGTTCTTC.

The V gene is TRBV21-1, the J gene TRBJ2-6. TRBV21-1 is marked as a pseudogene. This CDR3 is built from 15 residues. The CDR3 region is CASSKGISGANVLTF. The CDR3, as DNA: TGTGCCAGCAGCAAAGGGATCTCTGGGGCCAACGTCCTGACTTTC.

At least ten counts were recorded for this clonotype. This rearrangement joins TRBV2 to TRBJ2-5; TRBD1 or TRBD2 may be the D gene (5 bases each). Germline loops: CDR1 SNHLY, CDR2 FYNNEI. Deletions cut 7 bases from V and 4 bases from J, with 16 bases between. The CDR3 spans 14 residues. CDR3 in amino acids: CASTPEAGRETQYF. The CDR3, as DNA: TGTGCCAGCACCCCGGAGGCAGGGCGAGAGACCCAGTACTTC.

The table lists this clonotype with a few counts. J is TRBJ2-3 and V is TRBV5-1, with 9 nucleotides matching TRBD1. Germline V CDR1 and CDR2: SGHRS, YFSETQ. This CDR3 is 16 amino acids long. V shed 0 bases and J 1 base; nucleotides not matched to a gene: 3. CDR3 region: CASSLEGDRGTDTQYF. In DNA, the CDR3 is TGCGCCAGCAGCTTGGAGGGGGACAGGGGCACAGATACGCAGTATTTT.

This clonotype was recorded at least ten times. J is TRBJ1-1 and V is TRBV3-1; D uncertain. The germline V gene encodes CDR1 LGHDT and CDR2 YNNKEL (reference sequence). The V gene lost 1 base and the J gene lost 6 bases, with 12 bases spanning the gap. There are 14 residues in the CDR3. The CDR3 DNA is TGTGCCAGCAGCCAAGGAGGCTCCGGGGCTGAAGCTTTCTTT. Its translation: CASSQGGSGAEAFF. The entire variable domain, with the rest obtained from reference TRBV3-1 and TRBJ1-1, is as follows: DTAVSQTPKYLVTQMGNDKSIKCEQNLGHDTMYWYKQDSKKFLKIMFSYNNKELIINETVPNRFSPKSPDKAHLNLHINSLELGDSAVYFCASSQGGSGAEAFFGQGTRLTVV.

CDR3 coding DNA: TGTGCCAGCTCCCCAGACAGGGCAAACACCGGGGAGCTGTTTTTT. It encodes CASSPDRANTGELFF. This rearrangement joins TRBV18 to TRBJ2-2, with 7 nucleotides matching TRBD1. This CDR3 comprises 15 residues. Germline lookup yields CDR1 KGHSH and CDR2 LQKENI. V lost 6 bases and J lost 2; bases outside the gene matches: 6.

The sample holds many counts of this clonotype. The chain has TRBV18 and TRBJ2-1; weak D call: TRBD2 (5 bases). V shed 5 bases and J shed 5 bases, with 16 bases lying between them. The germline CDR1 and CDR2 sequences are KGHSH and LQKENI. The length of the CDR3 is 15 residues. The CDR3 DNA reads TGTGCCAGCTCATTGATGGTTTCGGGGAACAATGAGCAGTTCTTC. It yields the protein CASSLMVSGNNEQFF. Looking up the rest from reference TRBV18 and TRBJ2-1 gives the full variable domain: NAGVMQNPRHLVRRRGQEARLRCSPMKGHSHVYWYRQLPEEGLKFMVYLQKENIIDESGMPKERFSAEFPKEGPSILRIQQVVRGDSAAYFCASSLMVSGNNEQFFGPGTRLTVL.

The chain combines TRBV2 with TRBJ1-1, with D possibly matching TRBD1 (6 bases). From germline, CDR1 is SNHLY and CDR2 FYNNEI. V lost 1 base, J lost 1 base, and 7 bases lay in between. The CDR3 is made up of 14 amino acids. The CDR3 is CASSEEGENTEAFF. CDR3 coding DNA: TGTGCCAGCAGTGAAGAGGGGGAGAACACTGAAGCTTTCTTT.

Regarding this clonotype: A read error is possible here, since a much larger clone lies one base away. The chain is built from TRBV4-1 and TRBJ2-3; 10 positions match TRBD2. The CDR3 runs to 17 residues. CDR1 is MGHRA and CDR2 is YSYEKL in the germline V gene. CDR3 in DNA: TGCGCCGGCAGCCGCCGTACCCTAGCGGGGGGCACAGATACGCAGTATTTT. Amino acids: CAGSRRTLAGGTDTQYF.

This clonotype was observed a few times. The chain uses TRBV5-6 and TRBJ1-2; D might be TRBD1 (6 bases). From germline, CDR1 is SGHDT and CDR2 YYEEEE. The CDR3 sequence is 15 residues long. Trimming cost V 3 bases and J 0 bases, with 12 bases left between them. For the CDR3, the DNA is TGTGCCAGCAGCTCACAGGGATTCCCTAACTATGGCTACACCTTC. Amino acid sequence: CASSSQGFPNYGYTF. The entire variable domain, with the rest obtained from reference TRBV5-6 and TRBJ1-2, is as follows: DAGVTQSPTHLIKTRGQQVTLRCSPKSGHDTVSWYQQALGQGPQFIFQYYEEEERQRGNFPDRFSGHQFPNYSSELNVNALLLGDSALYLCASSSQGFPNYGYTFGSGTRLTVV.

This clonotype appeared many times. V usage is TRBV20-1 and J usage is TRBJ2-7; perhaps TRBD2 as D (6 bases). The CDR3 is 15 residues long. The V and J ends lost 6 bases and 1 base respectively, with 19 bases between them. Germline CDR1 and CDR2: DFQATT and SNEGSKA (reference sequence). The CDR3, as DNA: TGCAGTGCCACAACCGGGACTTGGGCATCCTACGAGCAGTACTTC. It specifies CSATTGTWASYEQYF.

This clonotype was found many times. CDR3 nucleotide sequence: TGCAGCGTTGAAGGGACCCTTGGAGGCTACACCTTC. This codes for CSVEGTLGGYTF. This chain connects TRBV29-1 to TRBJ1-2; D gene ambiguous. The V gene's germline CDR1 is SQVTM and CDR2 ANQGSEA. The CDR3 consists of 12 residues. V lost 1 base and J 8 bases, leaving 11 bases between the germline ends. Looking up the rest from reference TRBV29-1 and TRBJ1-2 gives the full variable domain: SAVISQKPSRDICQRGTSLTIQCQVDSQVTMMFWYRQQPGQSLTLIATANQGSEATYESGFVIDKFPISRPNLTFSTLTVSNMSPEDSSIYLCSVEGTLGGYTFGSGTRLTVV.

This clonotype was recorded many times. This rearrangement joins TRBV11-2 to TRBJ2-5; D remains unclear. CDR1 is SGHAT, CDR2 FQNNGV, per germline. The V end was cut by 3 bases, the J end by 4 bases, with 6 bases between. The CDR3 totals 12 residues. The CDR3 region is CASSLVLETQYF. The CDR3, as DNA: TGTGCCAGCAGCTTGGTTTTAGAGACCCAGTACTTC.